This entry lists 20 T cell receptor beta chains sequenced from one sample in a study of tumor-infiltrating lymphocytes in primary liver carcinoma. The source of the blood RNA was unsorted whole blood, and germline DNA was extracted as well. TCR beta cDNA was made from roughly 500 ng total RNA with a constant-region primer. Modified slightly, ARM-PCR produced TCR beta libraries over three nested multiplex PCR rounds. Both of the initial two PCR rounds ran for about 9 cycles and employed TRBV1-TRBV30 forward primers alongside a C-beta reverse primer. Using its own MiXCR run on the multiplex PCR reads, TCRdb lists one record per CDR3 protein. The sample has about 300,000 distinct CDR3 sequences; approximately 60% are singletons. Sequencing used peripheral blood. The receptors come from a man aged 35 to 55 with primary liver carcinoma and hepatitis B virus infection.

About this clonotype itself: A read error may produce the germline difference seen at one junction end. The J gene is TRBJ2-3, the V gene TRBV5-6, with TRBD2 identical over 12 bases. The germline V gene has CDR1 SGHDT and CDR2 YYEEEE. CDR3 length equals 17 residues. Here the CDR3 reads CASSRLAGDTHADTHYF. The CDR3 DNA follows: TGTGCCAGCAGTCGACTAGCGGGAGACACACACGCAGATACGCACTATTTT.

On this clonotype itself: This clone may be a read error of a much larger clone one base away. The CDR3 end shows no conserved phenylalanine or tryptophan, and so a read error is likely. The J gene is TRBJ2-3, the V gene TRBV6-6; D call uncertain. The ends were cut back, 5 bases at V and 5 bases at J, with 11 bases in the middle. Per the germline V gene, CDR1 is MNHNY and CDR2 is SVGAGI (reference sequence). The CDR3 contains 13 residues. The CDR3 here is CASSTHPGDTQYL. The CDR3 region has the DNA TGTGCCAGCAGTACTCACCCGGGAGATACGCAGTATCTT.

This clonotype was detected only a few times. A much larger clone lies a single base off, so this may be a read error. DNA for the CDR3: TGCGCCAGCAGCCAAGCTGCCCGCACAGATACGCAGTATTTT. This gives the protein CASSQAARTDTQYF. The V and J genes are TRBV4-3 and TRBJ2-3; unclear D gene. Looked up from germline, CDR1 is LGHNA and CDR2 is YSLEER. Trimming took 1 base from V and 1 from J, leaving 6 bases between them. The CDR3 has 14 residues.

Concerning this clonotype: The conserved closing phenylalanine or tryptophan is absent in this CDR3, likely reflecting a read error. CDR3 sequence: CASLPQGARYGYTS. In DNA, the CDR3 is TGTGCCAGCCTCCCTCAGGGGGCGCGCTATGGCTACACCTCC. The V and J genes are TRBV28 and TRBJ1-2; 8 bases align to TRBD1. The CDR3 consists of 14 residues. V lost 8 bases, J lost 4 bases, and 9 bases stayed unmatched. The germline CDR1 and CDR2 sequences are MDHEN and SYDVKM.

The V gene is TRBV5-5, the J gene TRBJ2-7; 10 bases fit TRBD1. Germline CDR1 SGHKS, CDR2 YYEKEE (reference sequence). J gave up 9 bases and V 3 bases, and 9 bases lay outside the gene matches. The CDR3 length is 14 residues. CDR3 DNA sequence: TGTGCCAGCAGCTCGCCGGGACAGGGGATGGGGCAGTACTTC. Amino acids: CASSSPGQGMGQYF.

As for this clonotype: Germline is not matched at one junction end, which may reflect a read error. The chain carries TRBV28 and TRBJ2-2, with no clear D. Germline V gene data show CDR1 as MDHEN and CDR2 as SYDVKM. There are 13 residues in the CDR3. As DNA, the CDR3 is TGTGCCAGCCAAAGTTCGAACACCAGGGAGCTGTTTTTT. This gives the protein CASQSSNTRELFF.

This clonotype was picked up a small number of times. A read error is possible here, since a much larger clone lies one base away. The genes are TRBV29-1 and TRBJ2-7; D not certain. CDR1 and CDR2 (germline): SQVTM, ANQGSEA. V was shortened by 6 bases and J by 4 bases, with 16 bases between the two germline ends. The CDR3 sequence is 13 residues long. The CDR3 reads CSVAYQYGYEQYF. DNA of the CDR3: TGCAGCGTGGCATATCAGTACGGGTACGAGCAGTACTTC.

The V and J genes are TRBV5-6 and TRBJ2-3; no reliable D call. Trimming removed 8 bases at V and 0 bases at J, with 13 bases between. Germline V gene data show CDR1 as SGHDT and CDR2 as YYEEEE. CDR3 length: 14 residues. The CDR3 DNA reads TGTGCCAGTTCAAGCCCCAGGAGCACAGATACGCAGTATTTT. Amino acid sequence: CASSSPRSTDTQYF.

This clonotype occurred once. No conserved phenylalanine or tryptophan is present at the end of the CDR3, so a read error is the likely explanation. This chain connects TRBV11-3 to TRBJ2-7, with 10 bases fitting TRBD2. Germline lookup yields CDR1 SGHNT and CDR2 YENEEA. This CDR3 comprises 15 residues. The chain's CDR3 is CASSLTSGAGYEQYI. The CDR3 bases are TGTGCCAGTAGCTTAACTAGCGGGGCTGGATACGAGCAGTACATC.

Comment on this clonotype: An end of the junction differs from the germline gene, which may be a read error. The chain has TRBV5-5 and TRBJ2-1, with 9 bases lining up with TRBD2. This CDR3 has 15 residues. Germline V gives CDR1 SGHKS, CDR2 YYEKEE (reference sequence). CDR3 sequence: CTSSWTSDSYHDQFF. The DNA for the CDR3 is TGTACCAGCAGCTGGACTAGCGACTCCTACCATGATCAGTTCTTC.

This clonotype came up once. This chain uses TRBV6-1 with TRBJ2-1, with a weak D call TRBD1 (6 bases). CDR3 size: 16 residues. The germline V gene has CDR1 MNHNS and CDR2 SASEGT. Trimming took 8 bases from V and 1 from J, leaving 18 bases between them. Here the CDR3 DNA reads TGTGCCAGCGGCTACCTCCCGGACAGTTCCTACAATGAGCAGTTCTTC. Its protein product is CASGYLPDSSYNEQFF.

On this clonotype: An end of the junction differs from the germline gene, which may be a read error. The V gene is TRBV5-1, the J gene TRBJ2-1; a weak D match, TRBD1 (5 bases). CDR1 and CDR2 from the germline V gene are SGHRS and YFSETQ. There are 16 residues in the CDR3. The CDR3: CASNLQTANSYNEQFF. CDR3 nucleotide sequence: TGCGCCAGCAACTTGCAGACAGCCAATTCCTACAATGAGCAGTTCTTC. The whole variable domain, remainder taken from reference TRBV5-1 and TRBJ2-1, is KAGVTQTPRYLIKTRGQQVTLSCSPISGHRSVSWYQQTPGQGLQFLFEYFSETQRNKGNFPGRFSGRQFSNSRSEMNVSTLELGDSALYLCASNLQTANSYNEQFFGPGTRLTVL.

This clonotype has a handful of counts. One end of the junction varies from germline; a read error may be responsible. The V and J genes are TRBV6-2 or TRBV6-3 and TRBJ1-5; the D gene is possibly TRBD1 (5 bases). The CDR3 has 14 residues. Germline assignment: CDR1 MNHEY and CDR2 SVGEGT. CDR3 nucleotides: TGTGCTAGCAGCCTGGAGGGGCCCAATCAGCCCCAGCATTTT. Translating it yields CASSLEGPNQPQHF.

This clonotype has more than one count but fewer than ten. This chain connects TRBV5-6 to TRBJ2-1, with D unresolved. V lost 1 base to trimming and J lost 3 bases, with 11 bases between them. The CDR3 extends over 15 amino acids. The germline V gene has CDR1 SGHDT and CDR2 YYEEEE. CDR3 protein: CASSLTDPYYNEQFF. The CDR3 nucleotides read TGTGCCAGCAGCTTGACGGATCCCTACTACAATGAGCAGTTCTTC. The whole variable domain, filled in from reference TRBV5-6 and TRBJ2-1, reads DAGVTQSPTHLIKTRGQQVTLRCSPKSGHDTVSWYQQALGQGPQFIFQYYEEEERQRGNFPDRFSGHQFPNYSSELNVNALLLGDSALYLCASSLTDPYYNEQFFGPGTRLTVL.

This clonotype was counted only a few times. This could be a read error, since a much larger clone is one nucleotide away. The V and J genes are TRBV6-6 and TRBJ2-7, with D perhaps matching TRBD1 (6 bases). Germline V CDR1 and CDR2: MNHNY, SVGAGI (reference sequence). The CDR3 is 15 residues long. CDR3 nucleotides: TGTGTCAGCAATCAAGGGGGAGCGGAAAGCAACGAGCAGTACTTC. It specifies CVSNQGGAESNEQYF.

Remarks on this clonotype: A much more abundant neighbour one base away suggests this may be a read error. The chain couples TRBV6-2 or TRBV6-3 to TRBJ2-3, with unresolved D. This CDR3 is 12 amino acids long. The germline V gene encodes CDR1 MNHEY and CDR2 SVGEGT. CDR3 amino acids: CASSTRTDTHYF. The CDR3 DNA follows: TGTGCCAGCAGCACACGCACAGATACGCACTATTTT.

The chain carries TRBV5-1 and TRBJ1-4; 10 nucleotides match TRBD1. Germline-derived CDR1 and CDR2 are SGHRS and YFSETQ. The CDR3 is made up of 15 amino acids. V lost 8 bases to trimming and J lost 8 bases; unmatched junction nucleotides: 12. CDR3 bases: TGCGCCAGGAGCGCCCGGACAGGGGGTGAGGAAAAACTGTTTTTT. Its protein is CARSARTGGEEKLFF.

In regard to this clonotype: With a much larger clone just one base away, this may be a read error. The chain carries TRBV6-5 and TRBJ2-3; no clear D. The CDR3 has 14 residues. CDR1 MNHEY and CDR2 SVGAGI come from the germline V gene. This CDR3 reads CASNYELSSDTQYF. The CDR3 nucleotides read TGTGCCAGCAATTACGAGCTTTCATCGGATACGCAGTATTTT.

A remark on this clonotype: A read error may account for a junction end that differs from germline. The genes are TRBV5-1 and TRBJ1-1; D remains ambiguous. CDR3 length equals 14 residues. Germline values: CDR1 SGHRS, CDR2 YFSETQ. The CDR3 is CASNLDAMNTEAFF. In DNA, the CDR3 is TGCGCCAGCAACTTGGACGCAATGAACACTGAAGCTTTCTTT.

The chain joins TRBV6-5 to TRBJ2-7; TRBD2 agrees at 7 bases. J gave up 4 bases and V 7 bases, and 13 bases lay outside the gene matches. CDR3 length equals 15 residues. Germline-derived CDR1 and CDR2 are MNHEY and SVGAGI. The CDR3 sequence: CASIHRLAGEYEQYF. CDR3 coding DNA: TGTGCCAGCATACACCGACTTGCGGGAGAGTACGAGCAGTACTTC.